This T cell receptor (beta chain) was found in a study of Tregs in tolerant kidney transplant recipients. Points from the study as a whole: For some patients, primers changed over time, blocking nucleotide-level comparison. Findings come from small patient numbers and require larger validation.

Germline-derived CDR1 and CDR2 are SGHVS and FQNEAQ. This CDR3 comprises 13 residues. The germline V and J ends were trimmed by 3 bases and 7 bases, with 9 bases remaining between them. About this clone itself: The antigen remains undetermined.

Method: immunoSEQ multiplex PCR; TCRdb's copy keeps in-frame clones and lacks some. The sample shows tens of thousands of clones, roughly 98% of them seen only once. The sample consisted of CD4+ T cells from blood, taken before the transplant. This rearrangement joins TRBV7-8 to TRBJ1-4, with a tentative D call TRBD1 (5 bases). The source is a human donor who received a combined kidney and bone marrow transplant. The CDR3 reads CASSLGRVEKLFF. CDR3 coding DNA: TGTGCCAGCAGCTTGGGCAGGGTTGAAAAACTGTTTTTT.